Listed here are 8 T cell receptor beta chains from one sample, sequenced in a study of multiple sclerosis patients with progressive multifocal leukoencephalopathy (dated by TCRdb to about 2019). Receptor libraries were prepared by the immunoSEQ multiplex PCR assay. TCRdb holds this immuneACCESS table with in-frame rearrangements only. Some clones are missing; in checked studies, unresolved V genes explain under half, and the rest has no known cause. The sample table holds about 30,000 clones, of which less than 90% were seen once. The ten largest account for 3% to 3.5% of the sample. Read against the paper, the sample's time point label means: time of PML onset. What this sample's treatment or condition label stands for: on natalizumab therapy at sampling. The material sequenced was PBMCs, taken from a patient treated with natalizumab. All receptors derive from a human donor with progressive multifocal leukoencephalopathy.

A single count supports this clone. The V call is TRBV2, the J call TRBJ1-2; the D is unclear. The CDR3 is made up of 13 amino acids. V was pared by 1 base and J by 8 bases, with 11 bases between. Germline values: CDR1 SNHLY, CDR2 FYNNEI. The CDR3 region is CASSEGAGPGYTF. The CDR3 bases are TGTGCCAGCAGTGAAGGGGCAGGCCCCGGCTACACCTTC.

The gene calls are TRBV5-4 and TRBJ2-2; 9 bases align to TRBD1. Germline trimming cut 0 bases from V and 4 bases from J; bases unmatched to any gene: 4. This CDR3 is 16 amino acids long. The germline gives CDR1 SGHNT, CDR2 YYREEE (reference sequence). DNA for the CDR3: TGTGCCAGCAGCTTGGGAGGGACAGGGACCACCGGGGAGCTGTTTTTT. It yields the protein CASSLGGTGTTGELFF.

The chain employs TRBV6-5 and TRBJ1-1; 7 nucleotides match TRBD1. This CDR3 spans 14 amino acids. Germline lookup yields CDR1 MNHEY and CDR2 SVGAGI. The trim removed 7 bases at V and 5 bases at J, leaving 10 bases unmatched. CDR3 sequence: CASTETGAWTEAFF. In DNA, the CDR3 is TGTGCCAGCACCGAAACAGGGGCTTGGACTGAAGCTTTCTTT.

The V gene is TRBV5-4, the J gene TRBJ2-5; D is undetermined. The CDR3 is made up of 15 amino acids. The V gene lost 3 bases and the J gene lost 2 bases, with 14 bases spanning the gap. Germline V gene sequence: CDR1 SGHNT, CDR2 YYREEE (reference sequence). The CDR3 loop reads CASSYGLWGQETQYF. The CDR3 DNA follows: TGTGCCAGCAGCTACGGGTTGTGGGGACAAGAGACCCAGTACTTC. The full variable domain, in which reference TRBV5-4 and TRBJ2-5 provide the parts outside the CDR3, is ETGVTQSPTHLIKTRGQQVTLRCSSQSGHNTVSWYQQALGQGPQFIFQYYREEENGRGNFPPRFSGLQFPNYSSELNVNALELDDSALYLCASSYGLWGQETQYFGPGTRLLVL.

The chain combines TRBV10-1 with TRBJ1-6, with D possibly being TRBD1 (5 bases). The CDR3 is 14 residues long. Per the germline V gene, CDR1 is WNHNN and CDR2 is SYGVQD (reference sequence). Trimming pared 2 bases from V and 10 bases from J, leaving 12 bases between. CDR3 DNA sequence: TGCGCCAGCAGTGAGGGGGGGGAGGACTCACCCCTCCACTTT. The encoded protein is CASSEGGEDSPLHF.

The CDR3 DNA reads as TGTGCCACCAGCATCGGCAGGCTCAGCTACACCTTC. Its translation is CATSIGRLSYTF. J is TRBJ1-2 and V is TRBV15; the D is unclear. Germline V gene lookup returns CDR1 LNHNV and CDR2 YYDKDF (reference sequence). The CDR3 runs to 12 residues. The germline V and J ends were trimmed by 4 bases and 9 bases, with 12 bases remaining between them. Variable domain in full (rest from reference TRBV15 and TRBJ1-2): DAMVIQNPRYQVTQFGKPVTLSCSQTLNHNVMYWYQQKSSQAPKLLFHYYDKDFNNEADTPDNFQSRRPNTSFCFLDIRSPGLGDTAMYLCATSIGRLSYTFGSGTRLTVV.

The gene calls are TRBV6-5 and TRBJ2-1, with D unclear. CDR1 is MNHEY, CDR2 SVGAGI, per germline. Trimming shortened V by 10 bases and J by 4 bases, and 11 bases separated the two germline ends. The CDR3 length is 12 residues. Here the CDR3 DNA reads TGTGCCACCCAGCGCAGTTACAATGAGCAGTTCTTC. Translation: CATQRSYNEQFF.

The rearrangement uses TRBV5-4 and TRBJ2-3, with 15 bases fitting TRBD2. The CDR3 contains 18 residues. Unmatched junction bases numbered 3, after V lost 0 bases and J lost 1 base. The germline V gene has CDR1 SGHNT and CDR2 YYREEE (reference sequence). CDR3 sequence reads: CASSLGTSGRAGTDTQYF. The CDR3 DNA reads TGTGCCAGCAGCTTGGGGACTAGCGGGAGGGCGGGCACAGATACGCAGTATTTT.